A single sample gave rise to the 14 T cell receptor beta chains below, sequenced in a study of control samples from healthy donors and cancer patients. The data were produced by immunoSEQ multiplex PCR, yet TCRdb's version contains in-frame clones alone and is incomplete. The data show about 53,000 clones, with 87% seen just once and roughly 13% held by the top ten. The material sequenced was PBMCs. These receptors all stem from a man aged 55 to 70 with head and neck cancer.

The chain recombines TRBV4-3 with TRBJ2-2; 12 nucleotides match TRBD2. Germline CDR1 reads LGHNA; CDR2 reads YSLEER. With V trimmed by 4 bases and J by 5 bases, 2 bases remained unmatched. This CDR3 is built from 15 residues. The DNA for the CDR3 is TGCGCCAGCAGCCCCCTAGCGGGGGGGACCGGGGAGCTGTTTTTT. Its translation is CASSPLAGGTGELFF.

This clone came up once. The chain couples TRBV25-1 to TRBJ2-3; D uncertain. The CDR3 is 11 amino acids. Trimming removed 6 bases at V and 2 bases at J, with 3 bases between. The germline V gene has CDR1 MGHDK and CDR2 SYGVNS. The CDR3 coding sequence is TGTGCCAGCAGACACACAGATACGCAGTATTTT. This translates into CASRHTDTQYF.

The chain links TRBV11-3 to TRBJ2-3, with a weak D call TRBD1 (5 bases). Trimming cost V 1 base and J 7 bases, with 12 bases left between them. In germline, CDR1 is SGHNT, CDR2 YENEEA. The CDR3 is 14 amino acids. The CDR3 loop reads CASSLGGPFNTQYF. The DNA for the CDR3 is TGTGCCAGCAGCTTAGGGGGCCCTTTCAATACGCAGTATTTT.

CDR3 nucleotide sequence: TGTGCCAGCACCCACCTAGGGGAGACCCAGTACTTC. Translated, it gives CASTHLGETQYF. The chain combines TRBV6-6 with TRBJ2-5; D gene unclear. CDR1 and CDR2 (germline): MNHNY, SVGAGI (reference sequence). V was clipped by 7 bases and J by 5 bases, with 11 bases between them. The length of the CDR3 is 12 residues.

The CDR3 nucleotides read TGTGCCAGCAGTGGGTTTGGTAATGAGCAGTTCTTC. Its protein product is CASSGFGNEQFF. The chain uses TRBV2 and TRBJ2-1; D gene ambiguous. The ends were cut back, 4 bases at V and 7 bases at J, with 8 bases in the middle. The CDR3 is made up of 12 amino acids. Germline V CDR1 and CDR2: SNHLY, FYNNEI.

This chain links TRBV4-3 with TRBJ2-7, with 7 bases fitting TRBD2. Germline CDR1 LGHNA, CDR2 YSLEER. Trimming removed 4 bases from V and 6 bases from J; junction bases left unmatched: 6. There are 13 residues in the CDR3. CDR3 protein: CASSPGLGREQYF. The CDR3 DNA sequence: TGCGCCAGCAGCCCAGGACTAGGCCGCGAGCAGTACTTC.

The V and J genes are TRBV4-3 and TRBJ2-5; 12 nucleotides agree with TRBD1. Germline trimming cut 4 bases from V and 5 bases from J; bases unmatched to any gene: 8. The CDR3 runs to 16 residues. Looked up from germline, CDR1 is LGHNA and CDR2 is YSLEER. The CDR3 DNA reads as TGCGCCAGCAGCCCGGGGACAGGGGGCGCCGCGGAGACCCAGTACTTC. This codes for CASSPGTGGAAETQYF.

The J gene is TRBJ2-2, the V gene TRBV15, with D possibly matching TRBD1 (6 bases). Looked up from germline, CDR1 is LNHNV and CDR2 is YYDKDF (reference sequence). V was shortened by 3 bases and J by 2 bases, with 10 bases between the two germline ends. This CDR3 has 15 amino acids. CDR3 amino acids: CATSRVGQNTGELFF. CDR3 in DNA: TGTGCCACCAGCAGGGTGGGACAAAACACCGGGGAGCTGTTTTTT.

The rearrangement uses TRBV5-6 and TRBJ1-6; unclear D gene. This CDR3 contains 13 residues. Looked up from germline, CDR1 is SGHDT and CDR2 is YYEEEE. The ends were cut back, 3 bases at V and 7 bases at J, with 8 bases in the middle. DNA of the CDR3: TGTGCCAGCAGCTATGACTTAAATTCACCCCTCCACTTT. Translated, it gives CASSYDLNSPLHF.

V usage is TRBV6-1 and J usage is TRBJ1-2; 7 bases align to TRBD1. The CDR3 sequence is 16 residues long. Germline V gene lookup returns CDR1 MNHNS and CDR2 SASEGT. V lost 2 bases to trimming and J lost 9 bases; unmatched junction nucleotides: 15. DNA of the CDR3: TGTGCCAGCAGTGAAACCCAGACAGGGCTCTATGGTAGCTACACCTTC. This translates into CASSETQTGLYGSYTF.

The chain links TRBV7-2 to TRBJ2-3, with unresolved D. The CDR3 is made up of 15 amino acids. Between the trimmed V and J ends, which lost 3 bases and 5 bases, there was a span of 15 bases. Looked up from germline, CDR1 is SGHTA and CDR2 is FQGNSA. The CDR3 protein is CASSFSSLGLDTQYF. The CDR3 DNA reads TGTGCCAGCAGCTTTAGTAGCTTGGGGTTAGATACGCAGTATTTT.

The V gene is TRBV5-4, the J gene TRBJ2-7, with TRBD1 matching 7 bases. The CDR3 has 14 residues. Germline V CDR1 and CDR2: SGHNT, YYREEE (reference sequence). With V trimmed by 7 bases and J by 3 bases, 10 bases remained unmatched. CDR3 region: CASCRDSRSYEQYF. The CDR3 DNA reads TGTGCCAGCTGCCGGGACAGCCGAAGCTACGAGCAGTACTTC.

With respect to this clone: Other DNA sequences within the sample encode an identical CDR3. The chain carries TRBV6-5 and TRBJ1-1; 9 bases align to TRBD1. Germline V gives CDR1 MNHEY, CDR2 SVGAGI. The junction had 2 bases not matched to a gene; V was cut back by 0 bases and J by 3 bases. This CDR3 comprises 15 residues. The CDR3 DNA is TGTGCCAGCAGTTACTCAAGACAGGGGGACACTGAAGCTTTCTTT. It codes for CASSYSRQGDTEAFF.

This chain connects TRBV7-2 to TRBJ2-1, with 7 positions matching TRBD2. Looked up from germline, CDR1 is SGHTA and CDR2 is FQGNSA. V trimming: 2 bases; J trimming: 6 bases; junction bases outside the gene matches: 4. CDR3 length: 14 residues. The CDR3 DNA reads TGTGCCAGCAGCTTACGACTAGCCGGCAATGAGCAGTTCTTC. Its protein is CASSLRLAGNEQFF.